The 12 T cell receptor beta chains below all came from one sample that was sequenced in a study of CD8+ T cells in alopecia areata. cDNA reverse transcribed from extracted RNA served as the sequencing template. Some clones are missing from TCRdb's copy, which holds only in-frame ones; the method was immunoSEQ multiplex PCR. The sample has more than 150,000 clones, 59% seen once. The specimen was CD4+ T cells sorted from blood, collected at week 0. The origin of the receptors is a human donor with alopecia areata.

The CDR3 coding sequence is TGTGCCAGCAGCTCGAATACAGGGTCCTACGAGCAGTACTTC. It is translated as CASSSNTGSYEQYF. The genes are TRBV5-4 and TRBJ2-7, with D maybe TRBD1 (6 bases). V was trimmed by 3 bases and J by 1 base, leaving 11 bases between them. From germline, CDR1 is SGHNT and CDR2 YYREEE (reference sequence). The CDR3 is made up of 14 amino acids.

This clone has more than one count but fewer than ten. The chain employs TRBV12-5 and TRBJ1-2; D gene unclear. The CDR3 sequence is 13 residues long. Trimming shortened V by 0 bases and J by 4 bases, and 6 bases separated the two germline ends. The germline V gene encodes CDR1 LGHNT and CDR2 FRNRAP. The CDR3 bases are TGTGCTAGTGGTTTGGTATCGGCCTATGGCTACACCTTC. Its translation: CASGLVSAYGYTF.

This clone was counted only a few times. The chain links TRBV29-1 to TRBJ1-1; D is undetermined. V shed 6 bases and J shed 1 base, with 12 bases lying between them. The CDR3 extends over 13 amino acids. Germline CDR1 is SQVTM and CDR2 is ANQGSEA. CDR3 region: CSVYNLGNTEAFF. The CDR3 nucleotides read TGCAGCGTGTACAATTTGGGGAACACTGAAGCTTTCTTT.

The chain combines TRBV20-1 with TRBJ2-3; D is ambiguous. This CDR3 region has 11 residues. Trimming removed 5 bases from V and 1 base from J, with 4 bases in between. Germline CDR1 and CDR2: DFQATT and SNEGSKA (reference sequence). Here the CDR3 reads CSAWRTDTQYF. DNA of the CDR3: TGCAGTGCTTGGCGCACAGATACGCAGTATTTT.

This clone has just a few counts. Here the CDR3 DNA reads TGTGCCTGGGGCGGACAGGGGGCCCAGCCCCAGCATTTT. It is translated as CAWGGQGAQPQHF. This chain uses TRBV30 with TRBJ1-5; 11 nucleotides line up with TRBD1. CDR3 size: 13 residues. From germline, CDR1 is GTSNPN and CDR2 SVGIG (reference sequence). With V trimmed by 5 bases and J by 7 bases, 4 bases remained unmatched.

Notes on this clone: The sample contains more than one DNA sequence encoding this CDR3. V and J are TRBV5-1 and TRBJ2-5; D remains unclear. CDR1 and CDR2 from the germline V gene are SGHRS and YFSETQ. Trimming stripped 0 bases from V and 1 base from J, with 4 bases between. The CDR3 runs to 13 residues. The chain's CDR3 is CASSLGTQETQYF. The CDR3 DNA reads TGCGCCAGCAGCTTGGGGACCCAAGAGACCCAGTACTTC.

With regard to this clone: One junction end disagrees with the germline gene, perhaps due to a read error. The J gene is TRBJ2-1, the V gene TRBV5-1; D may be TRBD2 (6 bases). The CDR3 is 11 amino acids. Per the germline V gene, CDR1 is SGHRS and CDR2 is YFSETQ. The CDR3 here is CASTYSGPKVF. The CDR3 coding sequence is TGCGCCAGCACCTATAGCGGCCCTAAGGTCTTC.

The V and J genes are TRBV4-2 and TRBJ2-3; no clear D. CDR1 is LGHNA and CDR2 is YNFKEQ in the germline V gene. V lost 3 bases to trimming and J lost 0 bases, with 4 bases between them. CDR3 size: 13 residues. CDR3 bases: TGTGCCAGCAGCCAGGAGAGCACAGATACGCAGTATTTT. Its translation is CASSQESTDTQYF.

This clone was detected only a few times. The rearrangement uses TRBV6-5 and TRBJ1-2, with D hard to call. The ends were cut back, 6 bases at V and 7 bases at J, with 21 bases in the middle. CDR1 is MNHEY, CDR2 SVGAGI, per germline. CDR3 length: 15 residues. CDR3 nucleotide sequence: TGTGCCAGCAGAAACCAAAGGGATTTGCCCCTTGGCTACACCTTC. It yields the protein CASRNQRDLPLGYTF.

A remark on this clone: One end of the junction varies from germline; a read error may be responsible. The V call is TRBV15, the J call TRBJ2-7; D gene ambiguous. This CDR3 is built from 13 residues. The V gene's germline CDR1 is LNHNV and CDR2 YYDKDF (reference sequence). The CDR3 loop reads CATSREIPGVRVF. CDR3 nucleotides: TGTGCCACCAGCAGAGAAATTCCCGGCGTTAGGGTCTTC.

V is TRBV30 and J is TRBJ1-1, with D possibly being TRBD1 (6 bases). The length of the CDR3 is 12 residues. The germline gives CDR1 GTSNPN, CDR2 SVGIG (reference sequence). Trimming left V 5 bases short and J 7 bases short, with 14 bases between. CDR3 nucleotides: TGTGCCTGGTACCCCAGGGGTCTTGAAGCTTTCTTT. Encoded protein: CAWYPRGLEAFF.

The chain couples TRBV6-6 to TRBJ2-2; TRBD1 is a possible D gene (6 bases). Germline V gene data show CDR1 as MNHNY and CDR2 as SVGAGI (reference sequence). The germline V and J ends were trimmed by 7 bases and 6 bases, with 18 bases remaining between them. This CDR3 region has 15 residues. CDR3 nucleotide sequence: TGTGCCAGCATCCTCGAGGGGGTAAAGTCCGGGGAGCTGTTTTTT. This translates into CASILEGVKSGELFF.